The 18 T cell receptor beta chains below all came from one sample that was sequenced in a study of blood T cell repertoires in COVID-19. TCRdb's copy holds only in-frame clones and misses some; the assay was immunoSEQ multiplex PCR. Of fewer than 300,000 clones listed, about 91% are singletons. The specimen sequenced was PBMCs or T cells enriched from blood (not recorded which). The receptors were sampled from a woman aged 40 to 50 with acute COVID-19.

The chain couples TRBV12-3 or TRBV12-4 to TRBJ2-7; the match to TRBD1 covers 9 bases. The J segment lost 6 bases and the V segment lost 6 bases, leaving 6 bases of the junction unmatched. This CDR3 has 13 residues. The CDR3 loop reads CASSRTGDGEQYF. The CDR3 nucleotides read TGTGCCAGCAGCAGGACAGGGGACGGCGAGCAGTACTTC.

This clone was seen a single time. CDR3 DNA sequence: TGTGCCAGCAGCTCCGGACAGGGTTGGGGCACTGAAGCTTTCTTT. Its protein is CASSSGQGWGTEAFF. The V gene is TRBV7-8, the J gene TRBJ1-1; 8 nucleotides line up with TRBD1. Germline CDR1 reads SGHVS; CDR2 reads FQNEAQ. V lost 4 bases and J lost 4; bases outside the gene matches: 8. The CDR3 spans 15 residues.

The chain links TRBV5-6 to TRBJ2-5, with D unresolved. The CDR3 runs 15 residues. V lost 0 bases and J 1 base, leaving 10 bases between the germline ends. Germline V gene data show CDR1 as SGHDT and CDR2 as YYEEEE. The CDR3 bases are TGTGCCAGCAGCTTGGTGGAACTACGCCAAGAGACCCAGTACTTC. Protein product: CASSLVELRQETQYF.

V is TRBV3-1 (or the pseudogene TRBV3-2) and J is TRBJ2-1; 8 bases map to TRBD2. Germline CDR1 and CDR2: LGHDT and YNNKEL (reference sequence). Trimming removed 3 bases from V and 9 bases from J; junction bases left unmatched: 7. The CDR3 consists of 14 residues. In DNA form, the CDR3 reads TGTGCCAGCAGCCAGTCGAGCGGGAGACTTGAGCAGTTCTTC. Protein: CASSQSSGRLEQFF.

The chain recombines TRBV11-2 with TRBJ2-7, with 7 bases identical to TRBD1. Germline V gives CDR1 SGHAT, CDR2 FQNNGV. Trimming took 3 bases from V and 7 from J; bases not matched to a gene: 3. The CDR3 is made up of 12 amino acids. DNA for the CDR3: TGTGCCAGCAGCTTTAGGGGGCAGGAGCAGTACTTC. It specifies CASSFRGQEQYF.

Only one count was recorded for this clone. The chain is built from TRBV27 and TRBJ2-1; 15 nucleotides match TRBD2. Germline V gene sequence: CDR1 MNHEY, CDR2 SMNVEV (reference sequence). V was clipped by 6 bases and J by 8 bases; unmatched bases: 5. The CDR3 contains 15 residues. This chain's CDR3 is CASRGTSGGKDEQFF. Here the CDR3 DNA reads TGTGCCAGCAGGGGGACTAGCGGGGGGAAGGATGAGCAGTTCTTC.

This rearrangement joins TRBV12-5 to TRBJ1-2; TRBD1 is a possible D gene (5 bases). The CDR3 totals 15 residues. Germline CDR1 is LGHNT and CDR2 is FRNRAP. The V end lost 1 base, the J end lost 0 bases, and 9 bases lay between the germline ends. The CDR3 DNA sequence: TGTGCTAGTGGTTTGGAAGGGGCAGCTAACTATGGCTACACCTTC. Translation gives CASGLEGAANYGYTF.

The chain links TRBV28 to TRBJ1-1, with a tentative D call TRBD1 (6 bases). The CDR3 sequence is 15 residues long. The germline CDR1 and CDR2 sequences are MDHEN and SYDVKM. V was clipped by 6 bases and J by 1 base, with 15 bases between them. The CDR3 region has the DNA TGTGCCAGCAGCCGAAGGACAGCTGCGAACACTGAAGCTTTCTTT. The encoded protein is CASSRRTAANTEAFF.

The chain uses TRBV28 and TRBJ2-7; D unresolved. Germline CDR1 and CDR2: MDHEN and SYDVKM. The CDR3 is 11 amino acids. V was clipped by 8 bases and J by 2 bases, with 7 bases between them. CDR3 nucleotides: TGTGCCAGCGGCTTGACCTACGAGCAGTACTTC. Translating gives CASGLTYEQYF.

The chain joins TRBV5-5 to TRBJ2-5, with D tentatively TRBD2 (6 bases). The ends were cut back, 0 bases at V and 7 bases at J, with 10 bases in the middle. This CDR3 is built from 13 residues. The germline V gene encodes CDR1 SGHKS and CDR2 YYEKEE (reference sequence). The CDR3: CASSLEWGGTQYF. Written as DNA, the CDR3 is TGTGCCAGCAGCTTGGAATGGGGAGGGACCCAGTACTTC. Using reference TRBV5-5 and TRBJ2-5 for the parts outside the CDR3, the full variable domain is DAGVTQSPTHLIKTRGQQVTLRCSPISGHKSVSWYQQVLGQGPQFIFQYYEKEERGRGNFPDRFSARQFPNYSSELNVNALLLGDSALYLCASSLEWGGTQYFGPGTRLLVL.

The chain couples TRBV6-6 to TRBJ2-3, with 11 bases lining up with TRBD2. Germline V CDR1 and CDR2: MNHNY, SVGAGI (reference sequence). V lost 5 bases to trimming and J lost 0 bases; unmatched junction nucleotides: 13. CDR3 length: 19 amino acids. CDR3 residues: CASSPLPGLAAASTDTQYF. The DNA for the CDR3 is TGTGCCAGCAGTCCACTTCCGGGACTAGCGGCCGCCAGCACAGATACGCAGTATTTT.

V gene TRBV3-1 (or the pseudogene TRBV3-2) combines with J gene TRBJ2-2; D is perhaps TRBD2 (5 bases). This CDR3 comprises 13 residues. V lost 4 bases, J lost 4 bases, and 7 bases lay in between. CDR1 and CDR2 from the germline V gene are LGHDT and YNNKEL (reference sequence). For the CDR3, the DNA is TGTGCCAGCAGCCGGAGGACCACCGGGGAGCTGTTTTTT. Translated, it gives CASSRRTTGELFF.

The DNA for the CDR3 is TGTGCCAGCAGCTTAGGTGGTCGATGGGGCCAGCCCCAGCATTTT. Protein product: CASSLGGRWGQPQHF. The chain is built from TRBV11-2 and TRBJ1-5; D possibly corresponds to TRBD1 (5 bases). V was clipped by 1 base and J by 7 bases, with 14 bases between them. CDR3 length equals 15 residues. The V gene's germline CDR1 is SGHAT and CDR2 FQNNGV.

This clone appeared a few times. V is TRBV11-2 and J is TRBJ1-3; 10 positions match TRBD1. V shed 5 bases and J 2 bases; nucleotides not matched to a gene: 9. The CDR3 runs to 17 residues. Germline lookup yields CDR1 SGHAT and CDR2 FQNNGV. The CDR3 DNA reads TGTGCCAGCAGCCAAGACAGGGGGCGCGTTACTGGAAACACCATATATTTT. Residues: CASSQDRGRVTGNTIYF.

The chain combines TRBV2 with TRBJ2-4, with 9 bases that match TRBD1. Germline-derived CDR1 and CDR2 are SNHLY and FYNNEI. CDR3 length equals 12 residues. V dropped 4 bases and J dropped 9; count of bases not matched to a gene: 1. The CDR3 nucleotides are TGTGCCAGCAGTGCGACAGGGGGCATTCAGTACTTC. It specifies CASSATGGIQYF.

The genes are TRBV12-3 or TRBV12-4 and TRBJ2-5; TRBD2 might be the D (6 bases). The CDR3 has 13 residues. The V end was cut by 7 bases, the J end by 7 bases, with 16 bases between. The CDR3 protein is CASTLGGLATQYF. CDR3 coding DNA: TGTGCCAGCACCCTTGGAGGGTTGGCGACCCAGTACTTC.

The chain joins TRBV3-1 (or the pseudogene TRBV3-2) to TRBJ1-4; 9 bases are shared with TRBD1. Germline V lookup: CDR1 LGHDT, CDR2 YNNKEL (reference sequence). The CDR3 length is 16 residues. Germline trimming cut 0 bases from V and 7 bases from J; bases unmatched to any gene: 6. In nucleotides, the CDR3 is TGTGCCAGCAGCCAAGATCTGGGACAGGGAAGTGAAAAACTGTTTTTT. Protein: CASSQDLGQGSEKLFF.

This chain connects TRBV28 to TRBJ1-1; TRBD1 matches at 7 bases. CDR1 MDHEN and CDR2 SYDVKM come from the germline V gene. Losses at the gene ends were 6 bases for V and 3 bases for J; bases not matched to a gene: 13. The CDR3 consists of 16 residues. CDR3 nucleotides: TGTGCCAGCAGCCCTATAATAGGGGGCGGCCACACTGAAGCTTTCTTT. Translated: CASSPIIGGGHTEAFF.